This T cell receptor beta chain was sequenced for a study of CD8+ T cells in alopecia areata. Whole-study results and caveats: Uncertain still, given a single nonresponder, is whether baseline CD8+ expansion links to response. Normal skin's resident alphabeta T cells are sequenced alongside lesional scalp T cells. Researchers report lesional scalp, most notably alopecia totalis/universalis, outstripped normal scalp in clonality.

In each case, RNA was isolated and then reverse transcribed into cDNA as the sequencing template. Sequenced by immunoSEQ multiplex PCR; TCRdb stores in-frame clones only, minus some. In the table there are roughly 150,000 clones, 54% of which are singletons. V was cut by 2 bases and J by 6 bases, with 11 bases left in between. Germline V gene sequence: CDR1 SGDLS, CDR2 YYNGEE. There are 13 residues in the CDR3. For this clone: Antigen specificity is unknown.

As for treatment: oral pan-JAK inhibitor, 5-10 mg twice daily. Lesional scalp punch biopsies and peripheral blood were collected from alopecia areata patients. Sequenced material: CD8+ T cells sorted from blood, taken at week 4, from a patient treated with tofacitinib. The genes are TRBV9 and TRBJ1-2; D is unresolved. The receptor was isolated from a human donor with alopecia areata. In DNA, the CDR3 is TGTGCCAGCAGCGTTAGGTGGTCCGATGGCTACACCTTC. The encoded protein is CASSVRWSDGYTF.